This TCR beta chain comes out of a study of T cells expressing NK-cell markers. Looking at the study overall: Obtained from sorted CD3+CD56+NKG2C+, CD3+CD56+NKG2C- and CD3+CD56-NKG2C+ T cells were the TCR beta repertoires. Sequencing covered eight donors, seven HCMV-seropositive and one seronegative.

Whole-study findings and limits: Of the CD8+ T cell pool in more than 5 donors, about 1.0-8% was accounted for by dominant NKG2C+ clonotypes.

Template switching by 5'RACE with UMIs generated the TCR beta cDNA. TCRdb re-called the 5' RACE reads, yielding one record per CDR3 amino acid sequence without DNA. The clone table shows some 440,000 distinct CDR3 sequences, with the ten largest holding almost 1.5%. About this clonotype: The antigen is unknown.

This CDR3 region has 14 residues. This chain connects TRBV12-3 or TRBV12-4 to TRBJ2-3; the TCRdb D gene call, TRBD2, has no DNA to confirm it. The material sequenced was blood T cells: a sorted CD56 or NKG2C T cell subset, CD4+ or CD8+ T cells, or bulk PBMC T cells (not recorded which). This sequence was found in a woman aged 50 to 65 in good health. CDR3: CASSFSRRGDTQYF.